This TCR beta chain is from a study of cytomegalovirus exposure and HLA in healthy donors. Trimming took 4 bases from V and 0 from J, leaving 21 bases between them. The CDR3 consists of 18 residues. CDR1 and CDR2 (germline): MNHEY, SMNVEV (reference sequence). For this clone: Antigen: not known.

PCR employed 60 Vbeta and 13 Jbeta primers. Method: immunoSEQ multiplex PCR; TCRdb's copy keeps in-frame clones and lacks some. The sample has tens of thousands of clones. Findings of the study overall: Among TCR beta chains, those listed as cytomegalovirus-associated numbered over 150. On later analysis, the bulk of CMV-associated TCR beta chains appeared to be HLA-restricted. The HLA-A and HLA-B alleles of most subjects were reportedly predicted accurately from TCR beta sequences. In a later analysis, a genetic analysis reported fewer productive-TCR N-insertions in an Asian-associated ancestry cluster than the cohort average.

The sequenced material came from PBMCs. V gene TRBV27 combines with J gene TRBJ1-2, with a weak D call TRBD1 (6 bases). This clonotype was obtained from a woman in her thirties or forties in good health and CMV-seronegative. In DNA, the CDR3 is TGTGCCAGCAGTTCGAGACAGGCCCCTCGTCTAACTAACTATGGCTACACCTTC. Encoded protein: CASSSRQAPRLTNYGYTF.